This TCR beta chain was identified during a study of blood T cells in healthy people across ages (dated by TCRdb to the mid-2010s). With regard to the full study: In model experiments, template switching captured about one uniquely barcoded TCR beta cDNA molecule for every two T cells. Using the same blood draw, the study looked at two additional independent replicas of 1 million unique cDNA reads for two donors, one aged 18 to 29 and the other aged 80 or older. Donors were grouped into four age groups: young (average roughly 17 years), middle-aged (39), aged (approximately 58) and long-lived (around 80). To track age-related changes in TCR beta repertoire diversity, the study relied on deep sequencing normalized with unique cDNA molecular identifiers. To avoid experimental bias, donors of different ages were spread randomly across the sequencing lanes. Points the paper makes about the study in general: The long-lived group showed more naive CD4+ T cells, fewer expanded clones and increased TCR diversity than the aged group, suggesting age selection. As age increased, observed TCR beta diversity per million T cells dropped in a roughly linear way, and a significant reduction was already evident by age 40. Since profiling was done on bulk unsorted PBMCs, naive and antigen-experienced compartments could not be conclusively compared. Because the CMV infection status of the donors was unknown, age-related changes in expanded clonotypes may potentially have been confounded. Observed TCR beta diversity correlated strongly with the percentage of naive T cells measured by flow cytometry. Estimates of total diversity based on one million sequenced T cells were regarded as lower bounds and as underestimates.

The library was prepared using 5' RACE. TCRdb shows the sequencer as Illumina HiSeq 2500. The second PCR ran for about 6 to 12 cycles and used a J-beta primer mix along with a sample-barcoded 5' primer. A template-switch 5' adaptor carrying 12 random nucleotides introduced a unique molecular identifier onto each TCR beta cDNA molecule. Each sample yielded at least 2.5 million CDR3-containing paired-end reads. First-strand cDNA was synthesized from all RNA with the Mint cDNA synthesis kit, primed by a TRBC-specific oligonucleotide. All cDNA was treated with uracil-DNA glycosylase and then went through a first 18-cycle PCR with the universal primers M1SS and BC2_uni_R. In the authors' own workflow: Normalization of each sample was performed by random selection of 1 million high-quality reads, each carrying a distinct molecular identifier. Instead of being binned into consensus sequences, reads with shared molecular identifiers were discarded. CDR3 identification, clonotype clustering and error correction used MiTCR with a Q25 quality threshold and the strictest error-elimination algorithm. A nonparametric unseen species model using Euler transformation provided a lower-bound estimate of total TCR beta diversity. TCRdb trimmed the raw reads at Q25, called clones with MiXCR and kept productive beta chains. Each record represents a unique CDR3 protein, reported with the most common genes and DNA among its rows. The V and J calls and clone size come from TCRdb's table, not from the authors' own analysis. Present in this sample are 890,000 or so distinct CDR3 sequences, around 68% of which were seen just once. The ten largest account for 25% to 35% of the sample.

The roughly 38 donors, aged about 6 to 95 years, were systemically healthy Caucasian individuals from Russia. Each donor gave ten milliliters of peripheral blood, drawn into EDTA-treated Vacutainer tubes. Ficoll-Paque density-gradient centrifugation was used to isolate PBMCs, with at least 6 million obtained per sample. Trizol reagent was used to extract total RNA from PBMCs, with at least 6 micrograms per sample. For every donor, flow cytometry on a PBMC aliquot measured the percentage of naive CD45RAhigh/CD27high T cells. At the junction V is shortened by 6 bases and J by 1 base; bases outside the gene matches: 10. The germline V gene gives CDR1 as MDHEN and CDR2 as SYDVKM. The CDR3 covers 16 residues, taking in both the cysteine and the phenylalanine. The entry retains the CDR3 DNA only, 48 bases that are in frame from base 1. About this clonotype: Which antigen it targets is not known. No quality values exist for individual bases; no much larger clone is one base distant.

The receptor comes from a man aged 25-45 years in good health. Sequenced sample: blood. The chain links TRBV28 with TRBJ1-2; 8 junctional bases match TRBD1. In nucleotides, the sequence is TGTGCCAGCAGCCGCGGGACAGGAGGTTTTAACTATGGCTACACCTTC. Its translation reads: CASSRGTGGFNYGYTF.